The 22 T cell receptor beta chains reported below all come from one sample, sequenced in a study of blood T cell repertoires in COVID-19 (dated by TCRdb to 2020 to 2022). Library generation was performed with the immunoSEQ multiplex PCR assay. As stored in TCRdb, this immuneACCESS dataset retains in-frame rearrangements with V and J assigned. A fraction of the clones does not appear; measured against another copy, unresolved V genes explain less than half of the discrepancy, and the remainder lacks a known reason. The sample contains tens of thousands of clones, 85% to 90% of them found a single time. Approximately 1.3% of the sample comes from the top ten. What was sequenced was peripheral blood. These TCRs come from a man in his 60s with acute or convalescent COVID-19.

This clone was picked up one time. The chain combines TRBV7-9 with TRBJ1-1; perhaps TRBD1 as D (6 bases). V lost 5 bases, J lost 0 bases, and 13 bases lay in between. CDR1 is SEHNR, CDR2 FQNEAQ, per germline (reference sequence). The CDR3 is made up of 15 amino acids. The CDR3 region has the DNA TGTGCCAGCAGCAGAAAACAGGGCGTGAACACTGAAGCTTTCTTT. As protein: CASSRKQGVNTEAFF.

The chain employs TRBV29-1 and TRBJ1-2; 11 positions agree with TRBD1. Germline V gives CDR1 SQVTM, CDR2 ANQGSEA. J gave up 6 bases and V 4 bases, and 4 bases lay outside the gene matches. The CDR3 runs 13 residues. This CDR3 is CSVGTGGVHGYTF. CDR3 nucleotide sequence: TGCAGCGTTGGGACAGGGGGCGTTCATGGCTACACCTTC.

The V and J genes are TRBV28 and TRBJ1-2; 11 bases agree with TRBD1. The CDR3 loop spans 15 amino acids. Germline CDR1 reads MDHEN; CDR2 reads SYDVKM. V dropped 2 bases and J dropped 6; count of bases not matched to a gene: 5. In DNA, the CDR3 is TGTGCCAGCAGTTTACCGCCGGGACAGGGGGATGGCTACACCTTC. This sequence encodes CASSLPPGQGDGYTF.

V usage is TRBV11-3 and J usage is TRBJ2-2, with D maybe TRBD1 (5 bases). Germline V gene data show CDR1 as SGHNT and CDR2 as YENEEA. The CDR3 contains 14 residues. With 2 bases removed from V and 4 bases from J, the gap between germline ends came to 8 bases. Here the CDR3 DNA reads TGTGCCAGCAGCTTACAGGGAAGCACCGGGGAGCTGTTTTTT. Amino acids: CASSLQGSTGELFF.

V is TRBV20-1 and J is TRBJ2-7; perhaps TRBD2 as D (6 bases). V lost 3 bases and J lost 2, with 11 bases in between. The CDR3 runs to 13 residues. The germline V gene encodes CDR1 DFQATT and CDR2 SNEGSKA (reference sequence). The CDR3 reads CSASYLATYEQYF. In nucleotides, the CDR3 is TGCAGTGCTAGTTATCTAGCGACCTACGAGCAGTACTTC.

The chain is built from TRBV7-2 and TRBJ2-1; no reliable D call. Germline-derived CDR1 and CDR2 are SGHTA and FQGNSA. There are 15 residues in the CDR3. The V and J ends lost 3 bases and 0 bases respectively, with 9 bases between them. The CDR3, as DNA: TGTGCCAGCAGCTTCGGCGGCCGCTCCTACAATGAGCAGTTCTTC. This sequence encodes CASSFGGRSYNEQFF.

The J gene is TRBJ1-3, the V gene TRBV7-8, with D possibly being TRBD1 (6 bases). The CDR3 covers 16 residues. Germline CDR1 SGHVS, CDR2 FQNEAQ. V shed 2 bases and J shed 4 bases, with 15 bases lying between them. CDR3 DNA: TGTGCCAGCAGCTTAATTATCGGTCAGGGGGGAAACACCATATATTTT. It codes for CASSLIIGQGGNTIYF.

V is TRBV28 and J is TRBJ1-4; TRBD1 matches 7 bases. Trimming at V came to 6 bases and at J to 8 bases, leaving 9 bases not matched to a gene. Germline values: CDR1 MDHEN, CDR2 SYDVKM. The CDR3 spans 14 residues. The CDR3 region is CASSPGGNWEKLFF. The CDR3 DNA sequence: TGTGCCAGCAGCCCAGGGGGGAACTGGGAAAAACTGTTTTTT.

The chain links TRBV19 to TRBJ2-1; 9 positions agree with TRBD1. The germline gives CDR1 LNHDA, CDR2 SQIVND (reference sequence). Trimming removed 10 bases from V and 9 bases from J; junction bases left unmatched: 10. The CDR3 contains 13 residues. The CDR3 protein is CATRTGAKPEQFF. For the CDR3, the DNA is TGTGCCACCCGGACAGGGGCGAAACCTGAGCAGTTCTTC.

This chain uses TRBV7-8 with TRBJ2-3, with 14 bases lining up with TRBD2. Germline V gene lookup returns CDR1 SGHVS and CDR2 FQNEAQ. This CDR3 is 17 amino acids long. V lost 4 bases and J lost 4; bases outside the gene matches: 7. This CDR3 reads CASSSPGTSGSSDTQYF. The CDR3 DNA reads as TGTGCCAGCAGCTCCCCCGGGACTAGCGGGAGTTCAGATACGCAGTATTTT.

V is TRBV7-6 and J is TRBJ1-2; D may be TRBD1 (5 bases). Trimming stripped 5 bases from V and 1 base from J, with 8 bases between. The CDR3 is 13 residues long. CDR1 SGHVS and CDR2 FNYEAQ come from the germline V gene. The CDR3: CASSPDSNYGYTF. CDR3 nucleotide sequence: TGTGCCAGCAGCCCTGACAGTAACTATGGCTACACCTTC.

The chain recombines TRBV7-9 with TRBJ2-1; TRBD2 matches 8 bases. The CDR3 spans 17 residues. Germline-derived CDR1 and CDR2 are SEHNR and FQNEAQ (reference sequence). Trimming removed 3 bases from V and 0 bases from J; junction bases left unmatched: 7. The CDR3 loop reads CASSFGRAGDSYNEQFF. DNA of the CDR3: TGTGCCAGCAGCTTCGGAAGAGCGGGAGACTCCTACAATGAGCAGTTCTTC.

The chain joins TRBV28 to TRBJ1-3, with TRBD1 as a possible D gene (6 bases). There are 15 residues in the CDR3. CDR1 is MDHEN, CDR2 SYDVKM, per germline. The ends were cut back, 3 bases at V and 2 bases at J, with 11 bases in the middle. CDR3 region: CASSFSQGTGNTIYF. The DNA for the CDR3 is TGTGCCAGCAGTTTTAGCCAGGGGACTGGAAACACCATATATTTT.

This clone was detected only a few times. The genes are TRBV28 and TRBJ2-2; 14 bases agree with TRBD2. This CDR3 is built from 19 residues. With V trimmed by 4 bases and J by 2 bases, 9 bases remained unmatched. Germline V gene sequence: CDR1 MDHEN, CDR2 SYDVKM. CDR3 DNA sequence: TGTGCCAGCAGTTACCTGGGACTAGCGGGAGATCATAACACCGGGGAGCTGTTTTTT. Translating gives CASSYLGLAGDHNTGELFF.

The chain has TRBV7-3 and TRBJ2-2; no firm D call. V lost 4 bases and J 3 bases, leaving 9 bases between the germline ends. Looked up from germline, CDR1 is SGHTA and CDR2 is FQGTGA. The CDR3 has 14 amino acids. The CDR3 spells CASSSNPDTGELFF. The CDR3 region has the DNA TGTGCCAGCAGCTCAAATCCGGACACCGGGGAGCTGTTTTTT.

J is TRBJ1-3 and V is TRBV29-1, with D possibly being TRBD1 (5 bases). Germline CDR1 and CDR2: SQVTM and ANQGSEA. The CDR3 is 14 amino acids. V was cut by 6 bases and J by 1 base, with 13 bases left in between. The chain's CDR3 is CSVMITGSGNTIYF. CDR3 DNA sequence: TGCAGCGTAATGATTACAGGTTCTGGAAACACCATATATTTT.

This rearrangement joins TRBV19 to TRBJ2-2, with 7 bases matching TRBD2. CDR3 length equals 14 residues. Germline loops: CDR1 LNHDA, CDR2 SQIVND (reference sequence). Unmatched junction bases numbered 6, after V lost 5 bases and J lost 6 bases. Written as DNA, the CDR3 is TGTGCCAGTAGTGCGACTAGCAGGGCCGGGGAGCTGTTTTTT. It translates to CASSATSRAGELFF.

The V call is TRBV20-1, the J call TRBJ1-5; 9 positions match TRBD1. J was trimmed by 7 bases and V by 6 bases; bases with no gene match: 7. This CDR3 is 13 amino acids long. The germline V gene has CDR1 DFQATT and CDR2 SNEGSKA (reference sequence). The CDR3 coding sequence is TGCAGTGCAAGTCCCGGGACAGGGCAGCCCCAGCATTTT. Encoded protein: CSASPGTGQPQHF.

The gene calls are TRBV11-3 and TRBJ2-1; 12 bases align to TRBD2. CDR3 length: 17 residues. V shed 4 bases and J 7 bases; nucleotides not matched to a gene: 11. CDR1 is SGHNT, CDR2 YENEEA, per germline. This CDR3 is CASSSRLAGVSTNEQFF. Here the CDR3 DNA reads TGTGCCAGCAGCTCTCGACTAGCGGGAGTATCTACGAATGAGCAGTTCTTC.

V gene TRBV5-1 combines with J gene TRBJ1-2; 11 nucleotides align to TRBD1. The germline V gene encodes CDR1 SGHRS and CDR2 YFSETQ. The ends lost 3 bases at V and 8 bases at J; junction bases unmatched: 3. The CDR3 contains 13 residues. Here the CDR3 reads CASSSGTGGGYTF. The CDR3 bases are TGCGCCAGCAGCTCCGGGACAGGGGGAGGCTACACCTTC.

This sequence joins TRBV7-9 and TRBJ1-2, with no clear D. From germline, CDR1 is SEHNR and CDR2 FQNEAQ (reference sequence). Trimming shortened V by 3 bases and J by 3 bases, and 5 bases separated the two germline ends. This CDR3 has 12 amino acids. CDR3 loop: CASSFEDYGYTF. The CDR3 coding sequence is TGTGCCAGCAGCTTCGAGGACTATGGCTACACCTTC.

CDR3 amino acids: CASSLAVRDTQYF. The DNA for the CDR3 is TGTGCCAGCAGTTTAGCGGTTAGGGATACGCAGTATTTT. The genes are TRBV28 and TRBJ2-3; D gene ambiguous. Per the germline V gene, CDR1 is MDHEN and CDR2 is SYDVKM. The CDR3 runs 13 residues. Trimming left V 2 bases short and J 6 bases short, with 9 bases between. The whole variable domain, filled in from reference TRBV28 and TRBJ2-3, reads DVKVTQSSRYLVKRTGEKVFLECVQDMDHENMFWYRQDPGLGLRLIYFSYDVKMKEKGDIPEGYSVSREKKERFSLILESASTNQTSMYLCASSLAVRDTQYFGPGTRLTVL.